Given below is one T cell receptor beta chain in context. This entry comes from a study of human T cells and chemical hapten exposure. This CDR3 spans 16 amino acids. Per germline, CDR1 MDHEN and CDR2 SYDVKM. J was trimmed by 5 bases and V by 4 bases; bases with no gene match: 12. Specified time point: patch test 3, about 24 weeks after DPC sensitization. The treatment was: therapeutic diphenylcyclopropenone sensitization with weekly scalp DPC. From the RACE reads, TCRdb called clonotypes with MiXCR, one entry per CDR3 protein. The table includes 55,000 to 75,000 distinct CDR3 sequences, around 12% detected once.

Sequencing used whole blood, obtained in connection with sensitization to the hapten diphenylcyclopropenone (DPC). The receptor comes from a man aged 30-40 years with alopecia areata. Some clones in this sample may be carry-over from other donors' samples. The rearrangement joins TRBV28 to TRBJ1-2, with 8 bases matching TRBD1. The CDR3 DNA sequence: TGTGCCAGCAGTTCAGACCTTAGGACAGGGAGATATGGCTACACCTTC. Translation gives CASSSDLRTGRYGYTF.